This entry lists 28 T cell receptor beta chains sequenced from one sample in a study of blood T cells in healthy people across ages. Through a sample-barcoded 5' primer and a J-beta primer mix, a second PCR was run for roughly 6 to 11 cycles. TCRdb recomputed calls from the 5' RACE reads with MiXCR, one row per CDR3 protein. The sample comprises 980,000 or so distinct CDR3 sequences, around 48% of which are singletons, and roughly an eighth rests with the top ten. Sequencing input: blood. The receptors originated from a man aged 25 to 40 in good health.

This clonotype was found a few times. The chain links TRBV6-6 to TRBJ2-7; no clear D gene. Deletions cut 3 bases from V and 2 bases from J, with 5 bases between. Germline CDR1 reads MNHNY; CDR2 reads SVGAGI (reference sequence). The length of the CDR3 is 12 residues. The DNA for the CDR3 is TGTGCCAGCAGTTATCTCACCTACGAGCAGTACTTC. Amino acids: CASSYLTYEQYF.

This clonotype was detected once. The chain links TRBV29-1 to TRBJ1-4; D remains unclear. Germline values: CDR1 SQVTM, CDR2 ANQGSEA. The CDR3 extends over 14 amino acids. Trimming stripped 7 bases from V and 0 bases from J, with 12 bases between. CDR3 amino acids: CSATAFATNEKLFF. The DNA for the CDR3 is TGCAGCGCCACAGCGTTTGCAACTAATGAAAAACTGTTTTTT.

V gene TRBV6-5 combines with J gene TRBJ2-7; D unclear. Trimming took 7 bases from V and 0 from J, leaving 16 bases between them. Germline CDR1 is MNHEY and CDR2 is SVGAGI. This CDR3 contains 15 residues. The CDR3 protein is CASKLGRAGSYEQYF. The CDR3 nucleotides are TGTGCCAGCAAGCTAGGCCGCGCCGGCTCCTACGAGCAGTACTTC.

The CDR3 DNA reads TGCAGTGCTAATATCAAAGAGACCCAGTTCTTC. Its protein product is CSANIKETQFF. The chain has TRBV20-1 and TRBJ2-1; D ambiguous. This CDR3 spans 11 amino acids. CDR1 is DFQATT and CDR2 is SNEGSKA in the germline V gene (reference sequence). V lost 4 bases to trimming and J lost 13 bases, with 14 bases between them.

This clonotype was recorded at least ten times. CDR3 amino acids: CASTSSYEQYF. The CDR3 bases are TGTGCCAGCACCAGCTCCTACGAGCAGTACTTC. The chain recombines TRBV6-2 or TRBV6-3 with TRBJ2-7; D not resolved. Trimming stripped 7 bases from V and 0 bases from J, with 4 bases between. The CDR3 is 11 residues long. Germline V gene lookup returns CDR1 MNHEY and CDR2 SVGEGT.

The V gene is TRBV10-3, the J gene TRBJ2-6; the D call may be TRBD1 or TRBD2 (6 bases each). Trimming shortened V by 4 bases and J by 3 bases, and 10 bases separated the two germline ends. Germline CDR1 is ENHRY and CDR2 is SYGVKD. CDR3 length: 15 residues. CDR3 bases: TGTGCCATCAGTGCGGGGGCCGGTGGGGCCAACGTCCTGACTTTC. Amino acids: CAISAGAGGANVLTF.

As regards this clonotype: Its ends do not fully match the called genes, so a read error is possible. The genes are TRBV4-2 and TRBJ1-1; D gene ambiguous. This CDR3 has 15 amino acids. Per the germline V gene, CDR1 is LGHNA and CDR2 is YNFKEQ. CDR3: CASSQVDAGNTEAFF. The DNA of the CDR3 is TGTGCCAGTAGCCAAGTGGATGCGGGGAACACTGAAGCTTTCTTT.

For this clonotype: One end of the junction does not line up with germline, which may come from a read error. V usage is TRBV29-1 and J usage is TRBJ2-3; no clear D. This CDR3 is 13 amino acids long. Germline V gene data show CDR1 as SQVTM and CDR2 as ANQGSEA. The CDR3 DNA reads as TGCAGCGCTGAACGTTACAGCGCGGATACGCAGTATTTT. Translation gives CSAERYSADTQYF.

This clonotype was counted a few times. J is TRBJ2-5 and V is TRBV12-3 or TRBV12-4, with a possible D match to TRBD1 (6 bases). The CDR3 totals 15 residues. Trimming removed 3 bases at V and 2 bases at J, with 13 bases between. CDR3: CASSLRTVSQETQYF. CDR3 nucleotides: TGTGCCAGCAGTTTGCGGACAGTAAGTCAAGAGACCCAGTACTTC.

The chain joins TRBV20-1 to TRBJ2-1, with 16 bases fitting TRBD2. J lost 8 bases, V lost 4 bases, and 11 bases had no gene match. There are 17 residues in the CDR3. Germline V lookup: CDR1 DFQATT, CDR2 SNEGSKA (reference sequence). DNA of the CDR3: TGCAGTGCTACCGGCGGGACTAGCGGGGGGGCAGTCCATGAGCAGTTCTTC. Translation: CSATGGTSGGAVHEQFF.

This clonotype was observed a handful of times. V is TRBV29-1 and J is TRBJ1-1; 8 nucleotides agree with TRBD1. The germline CDR1 and CDR2 sequences are SQVTM and ANQGSEA. The trim removed 6 bases at V and 7 bases at J, leaving 7 bases unmatched. The CDR3 spans 12 residues. CDR3 sequence (DNA): TGCAGCGTGGCCGGACAGGGCCTTGAAGCTTTCTTT. Residues: CSVAGQGLEAFF.

V is TRBV29-1 and J is TRBJ2-3; D possibly corresponds to TRBD2 (6 bases). The CDR3 covers 13 residues. Germline-derived CDR1 and CDR2 are SQVTM and ANQGSEA. The germline V and J ends were trimmed by 6 bases and 5 bases, with 15 bases remaining between them. CDR3 coding DNA: TGCAGCGTGAGTGGCGGGGAGGTAGATACGCAGTATTTT. This gives the protein CSVSGGEVDTQYF.

As to this clonotype: One end of the junction is discordant with germline, which a read error may explain. The V call is TRBV2, the J call TRBJ2-7; 7 nucleotides line up with TRBD2. The CDR3 covers 14 residues. Germline CDR1 is SNHLY and CDR2 is FYNNEI. The CDR3 sequence: CASREGRGFYEQYF. The DNA for the CDR3 is TGTGCCAGCAGGGAAGGGCGGGGGTTCTACGAGCAGTACTTC.

This clonotype was detected a few times. The chain has TRBV24-1 and TRBJ2-3, with D maybe TRBD2 (5 bases). This CDR3 has 15 residues. Trimming removed 1 base from V and 4 bases from J, with 11 bases in between. CDR1 is KGHDR and CDR2 is SFDVKD in the germline V gene. CDR3 in DNA: TGTGCCACCAGTGATTTAGCGGAAGTTCCAGATACGCAGTATTTT. Its translation is CATSDLAEVPDTQYF.

The V gene is TRBV4-1, the J gene TRBJ1-5, with D hard to call. CDR1 is MGHRA, CDR2 YSYEKL, per germline. The CDR3 length is 15 residues. Trimming stripped 0 bases from V and 6 bases from J, with 12 bases between. CDR3 in amino acids: CASSQDWPLGQPQHF. For the CDR3, the DNA is TGCGCCAGCAGCCAAGACTGGCCGCTCGGTCAGCCCCAGCATTTT.

The genes are TRBV20-1 and TRBJ2-1; no clear D. The CDR3 runs to 14 residues. The V end was cut by 6 bases, the J end by 0 bases, with 12 bases between. Germline V gene data show CDR1 as DFQATT and CDR2 as SNEGSKA (reference sequence). DNA of the CDR3: TGCAGTGCCCGTAAGTCATCCTCCTACAATGAGCAGTTCTTC. This codes for CSARKSSSYNEQFF.

The chain combines TRBV6-6 with TRBJ1-5, with no clear D. This CDR3 is built from 13 residues. Trimming cost V 6 bases and J 7 bases, with 13 bases left between them. Germline values: CDR1 MNHNY, CDR2 SVGAGI (reference sequence). CDR3 bases: TGTGCCAGCAGCCGCAGAGGTGAGCAGCCCCAGCATTTT. Translated: CASSRRGEQPQHF.

This chain connects TRBV27 to TRBJ2-3, with TRBD2 as a possible D gene (6 bases). Trimming cost V 4 bases and J 0 bases, with 14 bases left between them. Germline V gene sequence: CDR1 MNHEY, CDR2 SMNVEV (reference sequence). This CDR3 has 16 residues. The CDR3 nucleotides are TGTGCCAGCAGTTCCCTGGGAGGTTGGAGCACAGATACGCAGTATTTT. Amino acids: CASSSLGGWSTDTQYF.

The count of this clonotype is one. The chain recombines TRBV6-5 with TRBJ2-7; 7 nucleotides match TRBD1. CDR1 MNHEY and CDR2 SVGAGI come from the germline V gene. The CDR3 sequence is 16 residues long. The V and J ends lost 6 bases and 2 bases, in that order; junction bases with no gene match: 13. CDR3 sequence: CASRLTGTATTYEQYF. DNA for the CDR3: TGTGCCAGCAGACTGACCGGGACAGCCACAACCTACGAGCAGTACTTC.

The chain recombines TRBV7-9 with TRBJ1-4; 8 positions match TRBD1. There are 16 residues in the CDR3. J gave up 7 bases and V 3 bases, and 10 bases lay outside the gene matches. From germline, CDR1 is SEHNR and CDR2 FQNEAQ (reference sequence). CDR3 protein: CASSFGQGALVEKLFF. In DNA, the CDR3 is TGTGCCAGCAGCTTTGGGCAGGGGGCGCTGGTTGAAAAACTGTTTTTT.

The chain combines TRBV29-1 with TRBJ1-2; unclear D gene. Trimming took 0 bases from V and 8 from J, leaving 7 bases between them. CDR3 size: 11 residues. CDR1 is SQVTM and CDR2 is ANQGSEA in the germline V gene. The CDR3, as DNA: TGCAGCGTTGAAGATCTAGAGGGCTACACCTTC. It yields the protein CSVEDLEGYTF. Together with reference TRBV29-1 and TRBJ1-2, the CDR3 gives the full variable domain: SAVISQKPSRDICQRGTSLTIQCQVDSQVTMMFWYRQQPGQSLTLIATANQGSEATYESGFVIDKFPISRPNLTFSTLTVSNMSPEDSSIYLCSVEDLEGYTFGSGTRLTVV.

The V gene is TRBV7-2, the J gene TRBJ1-1; a weak D match, TRBD1 (5 bases). This CDR3 comprises 14 residues. CDR1 SGHTA and CDR2 FQGNSA come from the germline V gene. V dropped 5 bases and J dropped 0 bases, with 10 bases sitting between them. The CDR3 loop reads CASSIRVMNTEAFF. CDR3 coding DNA: TGTGCCAGCAGCATCAGGGTCATGAACACTGAAGCTTTCTTT.

This clonotype showed up just a few times. The gene calls are TRBV10-3 and TRBJ2-5; D not resolved. TRBJ2-7 matches the DNA end more closely, so the J call is doubtful. The CDR3 contains 14 residues. Germline-derived CDR1 and CDR2 are ENHRY and SYGVKD. The CDR3 coding sequence is TGTGCCATCAGTGAGTCTTGGGATCTCGGCGAGCAGTACTTC. Translation: CAISESWDLGEQYF.

J is TRBJ2-7 and V is TRBV12-3 or TRBV12-4; D is possibly TRBD2 (6 bases). CDR3 length equals 15 residues. Trimming removed 2 bases from V and 5 bases from J, with 16 bases in between. The DNA of the CDR3 is TGTGCCAGCAGTTTAATCAGGGTAGCGGCAGACGAGCAGTACTTC. Translated, it gives CASSLIRVAADEQYF.

J is TRBJ1-2 and V is TRBV6-6, with D possibly being TRBD1 (6 bases). The CDR3 is 15 residues long. Per germline, CDR1 MNHNY and CDR2 SVGAGI (reference sequence). Between the trimmed V and J ends, which lost 6 bases and 7 bases, there was a span of 21 bases. The CDR3, as DNA: TGTGCCAGCAGACCCCGGTTAGGGGGTGTGCTTGGCTACACCTTC. It yields the protein CASRPRLGGVLGYTF.

The chain has TRBV5-4 and TRBJ1-2, with a weak D call TRBD1 (5 bases). The V end was cut by 4 bases, the J end by 8 bases, with 15 bases between. Germline CDR1 is SGHNT and CDR2 is YYREEE (reference sequence). The CDR3 has 13 amino acids. Here the CDR3 DNA reads TGTGCCAGCAGCCAGGACACGTTCGGAGGCTACACCTTC. It codes for CASSQDTFGGYTF.

This clonotype showed up just once. The genes are TRBV20-1 and TRBJ2-5; D call uncertain. The ends were cut back, 3 bases at V and 4 bases at J, with 9 bases in the middle. Looked up from germline, CDR1 is DFQATT and CDR2 is SNEGSKA (reference sequence). There are 12 residues in the CDR3. The CDR3 is CSASGVGETQYF. The CDR3 DNA follows: TGCAGTGCTAGTGGGGTTGGAGAGACCCAGTACTTC.

This clonotype was detected once. V is TRBV20-1 and J is TRBJ2-1; 10 positions match TRBD2. With 0 bases clipped from V and 12 bases from J, the junction kept 11 bases outside the gene matches. In germline, CDR1 is DFQATT, CDR2 SNEGSKA (reference sequence). CDR3 length: 15 residues. CDR3 loop: CSARDPGLAVQGQFF. As DNA, the CDR3 is TGCAGTGCTAGAGATCCTGGACTAGCGGTTCAAGGGCAGTTCTTC.